Each of the 20 T cell receptor beta chains below was sequenced from the same sample in a study of T cells after yellow fever vaccination. TCRdb redid the calling of the 5' RACE reads with MiXCR, one entry per CDR3 protein. The sample has 450,000 to 550,000 distinct CDR3 sequences, around a fifth seen once. The material sequenced was PBMCs, taken approximately 20 days after the first yellow fever vaccination. The origin of the receptors is a man between 18 and 29 years old who received the YFV17D yellow fever vaccine.

This clonotype was found a few times. The chain carries TRBV29-1 and TRBJ1-1; 12 bases agree with TRBD1. Trimming cost V 6 bases and J 8 bases; bases outside gene matches: 10. Germline assignment: CDR1 SQVTM and CDR2 ANQGSEA. This CDR3 has 14 amino acids. CDR3 loop: CSVGIGTGGREAFF. For the CDR3, the DNA is TGCAGCGTGGGGATCGGGACAGGGGGCAGAGAAGCTTTCTTT.

This clonotype has more than one count but fewer than ten. This chain joins TRBV5-1 and TRBJ2-2; D ambiguous. Trimming removed 3 bases from V and 2 bases from J, with 8 bases in between. The CDR3 has 14 residues. Germline values: CDR1 SGHRS, CDR2 YFSETQ. DNA of the CDR3: TGCGCCAGCAGCTGGGCACCCAACACCGGGGAGCTGTTTTTT. It translates to CASSWAPNTGELFF.

This clonotype was seen only a few times. V is TRBV12-3 or TRBV12-4 and J is TRBJ2-1, with 9 bases fitting TRBD1. This CDR3 is 17 amino acids long. J was trimmed by 0 bases and V by 6 bases; bases with no gene match: 9. The CDR3 region is CASRTYRGQSSYNEQFF. In nucleotides, the CDR3 is TGTGCCAGCAGGACGTACAGGGGGCAAAGCTCCTACAATGAGCAGTTCTTC.

This sequence joins TRBV7-9 and TRBJ2-5, with TRBD2 identical over 8 bases. Germline V CDR1 and CDR2: SEHNR, FQNEAQ (reference sequence). The CDR3 contains 14 residues. The V and J ends lost 5 bases and 5 bases, in that order; junction bases with no gene match: 7. CDR3 region: CASSTRTSSETQYF. The DNA for the CDR3 is TGTGCCAGCAGCACCCGGACTAGCTCGGAGACCCAGTACTTC.

This clonotype turned up a few times. The chain uses TRBV6-2 or TRBV6-3 and TRBJ2-1; 7 bases are shared with TRBD1. Trimming cost V 6 bases and J 4 bases; bases outside gene matches: 9. CDR3 size: 15 residues. Germline lookup yields CDR1 MNHEY and CDR2 SVGEGT. The CDR3, as DNA: TGTGCCAGCAGCCCAATTGACAGGGATTACAATGAGCAGTTCTTC. Protein: CASSPIDRDYNEQFF.

The rearrangement links TRBV29-1 to TRBJ1-2; D not certain. The V gene's germline CDR1 is SQVTM and CDR2 ANQGSEA. This CDR3 region has 10 residues. V was clipped by 4 bases and J by 8 bases, with 8 bases between them. CDR3 loop: CSVVSGGYTF. CDR3 in DNA: TGCAGCGTTGTGTCTGGGGGCTACACCTTC.

This rearrangement joins TRBV11-1 to TRBJ2-2; a possible D gene is TRBD1 (6 bases). The CDR3 has 16 residues. V lost 10 bases, J lost 5 bases, and 23 bases lay in between. CDR1 is SGHAT, CDR2 FQDESV, per germline (reference sequence). DNA for the CDR3: TGTGCCACTCCCTCCCTACGACCAGGGGAAACCGGGGAGCTGTTTTTT. Its protein product is CATPSLRPGETGELFF.

V gene TRBV10-3 combines with J gene TRBJ2-1; 11 nucleotides line up with TRBD2. Trimming cost V 10 bases and J 5 bases; bases outside gene matches: 7. CDR1 is ENHRY, CDR2 SYGVKD, per germline. CDR3 length: 14 residues. Here the CDR3 DNA reads TGTGCCACGCACCTAGCGGGGGGCCACAATGAGCAGTTCTTC. Translating gives CATHLAGGHNEQFF.

This clonotype was observed a few times. V is TRBV12-3 or TRBV12-4 and J is TRBJ1-5, with TRBD1 identical over 7 bases. The CDR3 length is 15 residues. Losses at the gene ends were 1 base for V and 6 bases for J; bases not matched to a gene: 6. CDR3 sequence (DNA): TGTGCCAGCAGTTTAGAGGGGGCAGGGGCTCAGCCCCAGCATTTT. Protein: CASSLEGAGAQPQHF.

The sample holds a few counts of this clonotype. J is TRBJ2-5 and V is TRBV27; D uncertain. Trimming removed 2 bases at V and 5 bases at J, with 12 bases between. There are 14 residues in the CDR3. Germline V gene lookup returns CDR1 MNHEY and CDR2 SMNVEV (reference sequence). CDR3 in DNA: TGTGCCAGCAGTTTAATCTCCAAATGGGAGACCCAGTACTTC. This gives the protein CASSLISKWETQYF.

The rearrangement uses TRBV6-5 and TRBJ1-4; D not certain. Germline CDR1 is MNHEY and CDR2 is SVGAGI. Trimming pared 5 bases from V and 5 bases from J, leaving 12 bases between. There are 14 residues in the CDR3. This CDR3 reads CASSNQIMNEKLFF. The CDR3 DNA follows: TGTGCCAGCAGTAACCAGATTATGAATGAAAAACTGTTTTTT.

The chain has TRBV6-1 and TRBJ1-3; D remains ambiguous. The CDR3 totals 15 residues. Trimming left V 7 bases short and J 4 bases short, with 17 bases between. Germline-derived CDR1 and CDR2 are MNHNS and SASEGT. The CDR3 spells CASIYTLEAGNTIYF. CDR3 DNA sequence: TGTGCCAGCATCTACACTTTGGAAGCCGGAAACACCATATATTTT.

This chain uses TRBV9 with TRBJ1-1; no clear D gene. V lost 4 bases and J 4 bases, leaving 11 bases between the germline ends. The CDR3 has 13 residues. The germline V gene has CDR1 SGDLS and CDR2 YYNGEE. The CDR3 reads CASSLWGSTEAFF. The CDR3 DNA reads as TGTGCCAGCAGCCTATGGGGTAGCACTGAAGCTTTCTTT.

The chain uses TRBV7-6 and TRBJ2-7; D remains unclear. CDR1 is SGHVS and CDR2 is FNYEAQ in the germline V gene. The V gene lost 6 bases and the J gene lost 3 bases, with 9 bases spanning the gap. CDR3 size: 12 residues. The CDR3 region is CASRGFDYEQYV. Here the CDR3 DNA reads TGTGCCAGCAGGGGCTTTGACTACGAGCAGTACGTC.

In this sample, this clonotype turned up a few times. The chain recombines TRBV7-2 with TRBJ2-3, with a weak D call TRBD2 (7 bases). Germline V gene lookup returns CDR1 SGHTA and CDR2 FQGNSA. The V end was cut by 1 base, the J end by 7 bases, with 15 bases between. This CDR3 comprises 15 residues. The CDR3 nucleotides read TGTGCCAGCAGCTTAGATAGGGGGAGGGCGAATACGCAGTATTTT. It is translated as CASSLDRGRANTQYF. The entire variable domain, with the rest obtained from reference TRBV7-2 and TRBJ2-3, is as follows: GAGVSQSPSNKVTEKGKDVELRCDPISGHTALYWYRQSLGQGLEFLIYFQGNSAPDKSGLPSDRFSAERTGGSVSTLTIQRTQQEDSAVYLCASSLDRGRANTQYFGPGTRLTVL.

The chain carries TRBV20-1 and TRBJ2-4; TRBD2 matches 13 bases. V lost 3 bases and J lost 6; bases outside the gene matches: 8. Germline CDR1 reads DFQATT; CDR2 reads SNEGSKA (reference sequence). The CDR3 loop spans 16 amino acids. CDR3 amino acids: CSARTGLAGAGNIQYF. The CDR3 DNA is TGCAGTGCTAGGACAGGACTAGCGGGGGCGGGAAACATTCAGTACTTC.

The V and J genes are TRBV5-1 and TRBJ1-2; D gene uncertain. Germline V CDR1 and CDR2: SGHRS, YFSETQ. V shed 3 bases and J shed 7 bases, with 16 bases lying between them. This CDR3 has 14 amino acids. CDR3 bases: TGCGCCAGCAGCTCGGGAGAGGGAGCAGGTGGCTACACCTTC. Translated, it gives CASSSGEGAGGYTF. The whole variable domain, remainder taken from reference TRBV5-1 and TRBJ1-2, is KAGVTQTPRYLIKTRGQQVTLSCSPISGHRSVSWYQQTPGQGLQFLFEYFSETQRNKGNFPGRFSGRQFSNSRSEMNVSTLELGDSALYLCASSSGEGAGGYTFGSGTRLTVV.

The chain joins TRBV6-1 to TRBJ2-7; D not certain. The CDR3 is 12 amino acids. Trimming removed 3 bases from V and 0 bases from J, with 3 bases in between. Germline CDR1 and CDR2: MNHNS and SASEGT. The CDR3 reads CASSDSSYEQYV. The CDR3 bases are TGTGCCAGCAGTGACAGCTCCTACGAGCAGTACGTC.

This clonotype was counted only a few times. This rearrangement joins TRBV6-2 or TRBV6-3 to TRBJ2-1; 14 nucleotides align to TRBD2. The CDR3 totals 15 residues. Germline assignment: CDR1 MNHEY and CDR2 SVGEGT. V shed 5 bases and J 10 bases; nucleotides not matched to a gene: 7. CDR3 bases: TGTGCCAGCAGTAAGCTCGGACTAGCGGGGGGAGAGCAGTTCTTC. This sequence encodes CASSKLGLAGGEQFF.

The rearrangement joins TRBV25-1 to TRBJ2-3; TRBD1 might be the D (6 bases). The length of the CDR3 is 16 residues. The germline CDR1 and CDR2 sequences are MGHDK and SYGVNS. The CDR3 is CATTQEGGPTTDTQYF. CDR3 DNA: TGTGCGACCACGCAAGAAGGGGGACCTACCACAGATACGCAGTATTTT. Full variable domain (rest looked up from reference TRBV25-1 and TRBJ2-3): EADIYQTPRYLVIGTGKKITLECSQTMGHDKMYWYQQDPGMELHLIHYSYGVNSTEKGDLSSESTVSRIRTEHFPLTLESARPSHTSQYLCATTQEGGPTTDTQYFGPGTRLTVL.